These T cell receptor beta chains were read from a single sample in a study of blood T cell repertoires in COVID-19. Only in-frame clones appear in the TCRdb table, and some are missing; sequencing was by immunoSEQ multiplex PCR. The top ten hold roughly 2.1% of the sample, which has approximately 260,000 clones, around 90% seen once. Input material: peripheral blood. These receptors came from a man aged 45 to 65 with acute or convalescent COVID-19. CDR3s include the opening cysteine and the closing phenylalanine or tryptophan. A D gene is named only where the DNA matches it firmly. Only some rows state a clone size, as once, few, many or a class for expanded clones.

v_gene: TRBV21-1; abundance: NA; d_gene: NA; j_gene: TRBJ2-3; CDR3nt: TGTGCCAGCAGCAAAGCCGGCGGGGGCCCCACAGATACGCAGTATTTT; CDR3aa: CASSKAGGGPTDTQYF
v_gene: TRBV7-9; abundance: NA; d_gene: NA; j_gene: TRBJ2-3; CDR3nt: TGTGCCCAAGGGGGGGACACAGATACGCAGTATTTT; CDR3aa: CAQGGDTDTQYF
v_gene: TRBV14; abundance: NA; d_gene: NA; j_gene: TRBJ2-5; CDR3nt: TGTGCCAGCAGCCAAGGAGGGCCCCAAGGGACCCAGTACTTC; CDR3aa: CASSQGGPQGTQYF
v_gene: TRBV10-3; abundance: NA; d_gene: TRBD1; j_gene: TRBJ1-6; CDR3nt: TGTGCCATCAGTGAAAGCCAGGGGGATTCACCCCTCCACTTT; CDR3aa: CAISESQGDSPLHF
v_gene: TRBV6-2/TRBV6-3; abundance: NA; d_gene: NA; j_gene: TRBJ2-2; CDR3nt: TGTGCCAGCAACCCTCGGGACGGGGAGCTGTTTTTT; CDR3aa: CASNPRDGELFF
v_gene: TRBV2; abundance: NA; d_gene: NA; j_gene: TRBJ1-5; CDR3nt: TGTGCCAGCAGTGGTGGGGGCGGCAATCAGCCCCAGCATTTT; CDR3aa: CASSGGGGNQPQHF
v_gene: TRBV9; abundance: few; d_gene: TRBD2; j_gene: TRBJ2-2; CDR3nt: TGTGCCAGCAGCTTCCGACTAGCGGGGGAAAAGAGCGGGGAGCTGTTTTTT; CDR3aa: CASSFRLAGEKSGELFF
v_gene: TRBV5-1; abundance: once; d_gene: NA; j_gene: TRBJ1-1; CDR3nt: TGCGCCAGCGCTCCCGGGGTACTAAACACTGAAGCTTTCTTT; CDR3aa: CASAPGVLNTEAFF
v_gene: TRBV3-1/TRBV3-2; abundance: NA; d_gene: NA; j_gene: TRBJ1-2; CDR3nt: TGTGCCAGCAGCCAATTTGCGGGGGCAAACTATGGCTACACCTTC; CDR3aa: CASSQFAGANYGYTF
v_gene: TRBV19; abundance: NA; d_gene: NA; j_gene: TRBJ1-1; CDR3nt: TGTGCCAGTAGTTCCTCCCGGGACACCAACATGAACACTGAAGCTTTCTTT; CDR3aa: CASSSSRDTNMNTEAFF
v_gene: TRBV5-4; abundance: NA; d_gene: TRBD1; j_gene: TRBJ1-2; CDR3nt: TGTGCCAGCAGCTCGTGGACAGGGGCAAGTGGCTACACCTTC; CDR3aa: CASSSWTGASGYTF
v_gene: TRBV12-5; abundance: once; d_gene: NA; j_gene: TRBJ2-1; CDR3nt: TGTGCTAGTGGTTTGGTAGTGGGGGCAGGTGTCGAGTTCTTC; CDR3aa: CASGLVVGAGVEFF
v_gene: TRBV19; abundance: NA; d_gene: NA; j_gene: TRBJ1-2; CDR3nt: TGTGCCAGTACCGCGGACGGACTCAACTATGGCTACACCTTC; CDR3aa: CASTADGLNYGYTF
v_gene: TRBV9; abundance: NA; d_gene: NA; j_gene: TRBJ1-3; CDR3nt: TGTGCCAGCAGCGGTACAGCAAGCTCAGGAAACACCATATATTTT; CDR3aa: CASSGTASSGNTIYF
v_gene: TRBV9; abundance: NA; d_gene: TRBD1; j_gene: TRBJ2-7; CDR3nt: TGTGCCAGCAGCGTCGAGGGGACAGGTCCCTACGAGCAGTACTTC; CDR3aa: CASSVEGTGPYEQYF
v_gene: TRBV6-5; abundance: NA; d_gene: TRBD1; j_gene: TRBJ2-2; CDR3nt: TGTGCCAGCAGTTACTCTCAGGGGGCCAACGGGGAGCTGTTTTTT; CDR3aa: CASSYSQGANGELFF
v_gene: TRBV10-3; abundance: few; d_gene: NA; j_gene: TRBJ1-1; CDR3nt: TGTGCCATCAGTGTACACCCGAACACTGAAGCTTTCTTT; CDR3aa: CAISVHPNTEAFF
v_gene: TRBV4-2; abundance: NA; d_gene: TRBD2; j_gene: TRBJ2-6; CDR3nt: TGTGCCAGCAGCCAAGAAGTTGGGGACTACTCTGGGGCCAACGTCCTGACTTTC; CDR3aa: CASSQEVGDYSGANVLTF
v_gene: TRBV2; abundance: NA; d_gene: TRBD2; j_gene: TRBJ2-7; CDR3nt: TGTGCCAGCAGTGGGGAGGGTTTCAACGAGCAGTACTTC; CDR3aa: CASSGEGFNEQYF
v_gene: TRBV11-2; abundance: NA; d_gene: TRBD1; j_gene: TRBJ1-2; CDR3nt: TGTGCCAGCAGCTCACCGACAGGGGGCCTCTCCTTC; CDR3aa: CASSSPTGGLSF
v_gene: TRBV24-1; abundance: NA; d_gene: TRBD2; j_gene: TRBJ2-5; CDR3nt: TGTGCCACCAGTGATGCCGCTAGCGGGGGGGAGACCCAGTACTTC; CDR3aa: CATSDAASGGETQYF
v_gene: TRBV29-1; abundance: NA; d_gene: NA; j_gene: TRBJ1-1; CDR3nt: TGCAGCGTTGGACTGCGACTACAGAGGAACACTGAAGCTTTCTTT; CDR3aa: CSVGLRLQRNTEAFF
v_gene: TRBV9; abundance: NA; d_gene: NA; j_gene: TRBJ2-3; CDR3nt: TGTGCCAGCAGCGTAGAGGAGGGACCTAGGTATTTT; CDR3aa: CASSVEEGPRYF
v_gene: TRBV5-6; abundance: NA; d_gene: NA; j_gene: TRBJ1-3; CDR3nt: TGTGCCAGCAGCTTGACTGAGGTGGGCTCTGGAAACACCATATATTTT; CDR3aa: CASSLTEVGSGNTIYF
v_gene: TRBV6-1; abundance: once; d_gene: TRBD1; j_gene: TRBJ2-5; CDR3nt: TGTGCCAGCAGTGAATCGGGACAGGGTGAGACCCAGTACTTC; CDR3aa: CASSESGQGETQYF
v_gene: TRBV27; abundance: NA; d_gene: TRBD1; j_gene: TRBJ1-5; CDR3nt: TGTGCCAGCAGTTTATTACCCCAGACAGGGGGGTTCAGCAATCAGCCCCAGCATTTT; CDR3aa: CASSLLPQTGGFSNQPQHF
v_gene: TRBV6-6; abundance: NA; d_gene: NA; j_gene: TRBJ2-7; CDR3nt: TGTGCCAGCAGTCCCGAGACCGGACTCTACGAGCAGTACTTC; CDR3aa: CASSPETGLYEQYF
v_gene: TRBV30; abundance: NA; d_gene: NA; j_gene: TRBJ1-2; CDR3nt: TGTGCCTGGAGTCCCCGCAGAGGAGTAATTTATGGCTACACCTTC; CDR3aa: CAWSPRRGVIYGYTF
v_gene: TRBV10-3; abundance: NA; d_gene: NA; j_gene: TRBJ1-5; CDR3nt: TGTGCCATCAGTGAATCCGGGGGGTACAATCAGCCCCAGCATTTT; CDR3aa: CAISESGGYNQPQHF
v_gene: TRBV14; abundance: NA; d_gene: NA; j_gene: TRBJ1-1; CDR3nt: TGTGCCAGCAGTCTCACCGAGGACACTGAAGCTTTCTTT; CDR3aa: CASSLTEDTEAFF
v_gene: TRBV29-1; abundance: NA; d_gene: NA; j_gene: TRBJ1-3; CDR3nt: TGCAGCGCCTGGCAGGGCCGAAACACCATATATTTT; CDR3aa: CSAWQGRNTIYF
v_gene: TRBV25-1; abundance: NA; d_gene: NA; j_gene: TRBJ2-7; CDR3nt: TGTGCCAGCAGTGACTGGTGGGGAAGCGGCGAGCAGTACTTC; CDR3aa: CASSDWWGSGEQYF
v_gene: TRBV5-1; abundance: NA; d_gene: NA; j_gene: TRBJ2-7; CDR3nt: TGCGCCAGCAGCTTGTCCTCGGGGAGCTCCTACGAGCAGTACTTC; CDR3aa: CASSLSSGSSYEQYF
v_gene: TRBV5-4; abundance: NA; d_gene: NA; j_gene: TRBJ1-5; CDR3nt: TGTGCCAGCAGCTTGGACAGGGAGCTCCCTCAGCCCCAGCATTTT; CDR3aa: CASSLDRELPQPQHF
v_gene: TRBV19; abundance: NA; d_gene: NA; j_gene: TRBJ2-7; CDR3nt: TGTGCCAGTAGGCGCGGGGCGCGGGGTGAGCAGTACTTC; CDR3aa: CASRRGARGEQYF
v_gene: TRBV5-1; abundance: NA; d_gene: NA; j_gene: TRBJ2-4; CDR3nt: TGCGCCAGCAGCTTTGACAGCCTAGCCAAAAACATTCAGTACTTC; CDR3aa: CASSFDSLAKNIQYF
v_gene: TRBV18; abundance: NA; d_gene: TRBD1; j_gene: TRBJ1-5; CDR3nt: TGTGCCAGCTCACCCGACAGGGGTCGTCAGCCCCAGCATTTT; CDR3aa: CASSPDRGRQPQHF
v_gene: TRBV10-1; abundance: few; d_gene: TRBD2; j_gene: TRBJ2-3; CDR3nt: TGCGCCAGCAGAGGGACTAGCGGGGGGGCCGTGTATTTT; CDR3aa: CASRGTSGGAVYF
v_gene: TRBV10-1; abundance: NA; d_gene: TRBD2; j_gene: TRBJ2-5; CDR3nt: TGCGCCAGCAGCACGACTAGCGGGGGGCAAGAGACCCAGTACTTC; CDR3aa: CASSTTSGGQETQYF
v_gene: TRBV11-2; abundance: NA; d_gene: NA; j_gene: TRBJ1-2; CDR3nt: TGTGCCAGCAGCTTAGGCGTTCGCTATGGCTACACCTTC; CDR3aa: CASSLGVRYGYTF
v_gene: TRBV19; abundance: NA; d_gene: NA; j_gene: TRBJ1-3; CDR3nt: TGTGCCAGTAGTGTGGGGGGAGCTGGAAACACCATATATTTT; CDR3aa: CASSVGGAGNTIYF
v_gene: TRBV7-7; abundance: NA; d_gene: NA; j_gene: TRBJ2-2; CDR3nt: TGTGCTAGCAGCTCCACGGGCACCGGGGAGCTGTTTTTT; CDR3aa: CASSSTGTGELFF
v_gene: TRBV5-8; abundance: NA; d_gene: TRBD1; j_gene: TRBJ1-1; CDR3nt: TGTGCCAGCAGCACAAGACAGGGGAACACTGAAGCTTTCTTT; CDR3aa: CASSTRQGNTEAFF
v_gene: TRBV9; abundance: NA; d_gene: TRBD1; j_gene: TRBJ1-3; CDR3nt: TGTGCCAGCAGCGTAGTACCGGGACAGGATAGCTCTGGAAACACCATATATTTT; CDR3aa: CASSVVPGQDSSGNTIYF
v_gene: TRBV7-8; abundance: NA; d_gene: TRBD1; j_gene: TRBJ1-2; CDR3nt: TGTGCCAGCAGCCCCCGGGAGGGGGCAAGCTACACCTTC; CDR3aa: CASSPREGASYTF
v_gene: TRBV3-1/TRBV3-2; abundance: few; d_gene: NA; j_gene: TRBJ2-1; CDR3nt: TGTGCCAGCAGCCAAGATCCAGGGGTGAACAATGAGCAGTTCTTC; CDR3aa: CASSQDPGVNNEQFF
v_gene: TRBV18; abundance: NA; d_gene: TRBD2; j_gene: TRBJ2-5; CDR3nt: TGTGCCAGCTCACGTGGACTAGCGGGCGATTTGGCCCAGTACTTC; CDR3aa: CASSRGLAGDLAQYF
v_gene: TRBV7-2; abundance: NA; d_gene: NA; j_gene: TRBJ2-1; CDR3nt: TGTGCCAGCAGCCCTACGCCCCCATCCTACAATGAGCAGTTCTTC; CDR3aa: CASSPTPPSYNEQFF
v_gene: TRBV3-1/TRBV3-2; abundance: few; d_gene: NA; j_gene: TRBJ1-5; CDR3nt: TGTGCCAGCAGCCAAGATGCCGGGCCCCAGCATTTT; CDR3aa: CASSQDAGPQHF
v_gene: TRBV5-1; abundance: NA; d_gene: NA; j_gene: TRBJ1-2; CDR3nt: TGCGCCAGCAGCTTGGGAACGGGACACCCGCTTCGGGGCTACACCTTC; CDR3aa: CASSLGTGHPLRGYTF